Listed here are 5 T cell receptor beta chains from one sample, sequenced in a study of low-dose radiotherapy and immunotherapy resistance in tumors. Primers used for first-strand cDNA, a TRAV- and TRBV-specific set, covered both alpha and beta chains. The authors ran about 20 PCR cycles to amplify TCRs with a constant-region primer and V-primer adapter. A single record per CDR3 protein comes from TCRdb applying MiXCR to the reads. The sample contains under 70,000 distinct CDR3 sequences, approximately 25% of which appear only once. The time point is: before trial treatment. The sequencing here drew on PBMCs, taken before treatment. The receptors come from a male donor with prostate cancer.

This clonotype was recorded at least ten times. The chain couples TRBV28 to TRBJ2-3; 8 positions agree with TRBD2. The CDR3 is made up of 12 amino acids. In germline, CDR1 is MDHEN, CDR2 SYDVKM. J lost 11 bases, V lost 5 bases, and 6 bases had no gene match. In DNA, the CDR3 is TGTGCCAGCAGTGAGATTAGCGGGAAGCAGTATTTT. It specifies CASSEISGKQYF.

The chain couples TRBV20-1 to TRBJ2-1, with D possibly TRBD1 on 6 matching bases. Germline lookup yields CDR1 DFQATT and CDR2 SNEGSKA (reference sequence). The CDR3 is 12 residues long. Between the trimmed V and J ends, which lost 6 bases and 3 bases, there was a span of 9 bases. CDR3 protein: CSASGDYNEQFF. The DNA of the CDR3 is TGCAGTGCCTCAGGGGACTACAATGAGCAGTTCTTC.

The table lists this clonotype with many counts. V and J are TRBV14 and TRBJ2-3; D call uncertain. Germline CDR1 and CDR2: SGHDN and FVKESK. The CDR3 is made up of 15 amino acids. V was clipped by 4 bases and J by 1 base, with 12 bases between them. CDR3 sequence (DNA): TGTGCCAGCAGCCCCCGTCCCCGGGGCACAGATACGCAGTATTTT. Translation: CASSPRPRGTDTQYF.

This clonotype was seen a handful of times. This chain's CDR3 is CASTLGGDTDTQYF. The CDR3 DNA sequence: TGTGCCAGCACCCTTGGGGGGGACACAGATACGCAGTATTTT. This chain uses TRBV12-3 or TRBV12-4 with TRBJ2-3, with 7 bases aligning to TRBD2. The ends lost 7 bases at V and 2 bases at J; junction bases unmatched: 6. There are 14 residues in the CDR3.

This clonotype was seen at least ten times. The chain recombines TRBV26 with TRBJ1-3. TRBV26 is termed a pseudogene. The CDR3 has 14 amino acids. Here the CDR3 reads CASRSSGAGNTIYF. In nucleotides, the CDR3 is TGTGCCAGCAGGAGTAGCGGAGCTGGAAACACCATATATTTT.